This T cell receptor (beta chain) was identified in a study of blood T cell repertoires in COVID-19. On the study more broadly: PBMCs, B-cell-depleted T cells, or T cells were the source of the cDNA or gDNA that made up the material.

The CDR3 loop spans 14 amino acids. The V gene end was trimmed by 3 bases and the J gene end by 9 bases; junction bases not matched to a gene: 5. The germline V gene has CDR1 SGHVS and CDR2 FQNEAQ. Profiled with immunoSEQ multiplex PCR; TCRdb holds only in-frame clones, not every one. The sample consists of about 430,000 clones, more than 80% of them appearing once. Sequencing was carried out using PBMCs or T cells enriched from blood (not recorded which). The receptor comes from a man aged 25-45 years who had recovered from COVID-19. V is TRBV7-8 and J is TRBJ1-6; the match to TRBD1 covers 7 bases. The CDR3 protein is CASSLRQGGSPLHF. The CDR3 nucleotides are TGTGCCAGCAGCTTGAGACAGGGTGGTTCACCCCTCCACTTT.